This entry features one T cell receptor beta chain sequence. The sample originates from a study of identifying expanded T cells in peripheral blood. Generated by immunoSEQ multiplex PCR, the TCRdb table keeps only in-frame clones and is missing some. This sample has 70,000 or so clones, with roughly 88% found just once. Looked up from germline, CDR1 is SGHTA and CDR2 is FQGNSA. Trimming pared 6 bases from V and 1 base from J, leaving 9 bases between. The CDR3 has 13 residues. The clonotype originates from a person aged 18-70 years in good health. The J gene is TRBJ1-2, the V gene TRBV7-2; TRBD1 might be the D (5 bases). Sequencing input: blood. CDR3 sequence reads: CASSFDSNYGYTF. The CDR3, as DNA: TGTGCCAGCAGTTTTGACAGTAACTATGGCTACACCTTC.